The 10 T cell receptor beta chains presented below share a single source sample, sequenced in a study of neurological immune-mediated disorders (dated by TCRdb to about 2019). The method behind the library was 5' RACE. Sequencing took place on an Illumina HiSeq 2500. TCRdb reran the public reads through fastp at Q25 and MiXCR, keeping productive beta chains. Rows merge per CDR3 protein into single entries with the most common DNA and genes. This sample holds 65,000 to 85,000 distinct CDR3 sequences; 2.5% to 4% were observed only once. The top ten constitute about 5.5% of the sample. The sequenced material came from PBMCs. These receptors were taken from a woman in her fifties or sixties with multiple sclerosis.

There are many counts of this clonotype. CDR3 in amino acids: CASYLLEYGYTF. DNA of the CDR3: TGTGCCAGCTACCTCCTCGAATATGGCTACACCTTC. V is TRBV6-2 or TRBV6-3 and J is TRBJ1-2; no reliable D call. Germline assignment: CDR1 MNHEY and CDR2 SVGEGT. Deletions cut 8 bases from V and 5 bases from J, with 12 bases between. This CDR3 spans 12 amino acids.

The sample holds a few counts of this clonotype. V is TRBV11-2 and J is TRBJ2-2, with no clear D. The germline CDR1 and CDR2 sequences are SGHAT and FQNNGV. V lost 1 base to trimming and J lost 6 bases, with 12 bases between them. This CDR3 region has 15 residues. CDR3 sequence (DNA): TGTGCCAGCAGCTTAGCCCGCCGTGGAGCCGGGGAGCTGTTTTTT. Protein: CASSLARRGAGELFF.

This clonotype was observed many times. The V call is TRBV5-1, the J call TRBJ2-7; D may match TRBD1 or TRBD2 (5 bases each). The CDR3 consists of 12 residues. Germline loops: CDR1 SGHRS, CDR2 YFSETQ. V lost 3 bases and J lost 4, with 8 bases in between. CDR3 sequence (DNA): TGCGCCAGCAGCTCAGAGGGGTACGAGCAGTACTTC. Protein product: CASSSEGYEQYF.

This clonotype was recorded many times. The V and J genes are TRBV20-1 and TRBJ2-5; D may match TRBD1 or TRBD2 (6 bases each). CDR1 DFQATT and CDR2 SNEGSKA come from the germline V gene (reference sequence). V lost 3 bases and J 0 bases, leaving 11 bases between the germline ends. The CDR3 loop spans 14 amino acids. CDR3 nucleotides: TGCAGTGCTAGGAGGGGGGCGTACCAAGAGACCCAGTACTTC. This translates into CSARRGAYQETQYF.

The chain has TRBV20-1 and TRBJ1-1; D remains unclear. Germline V gene data show CDR1 as DFQATT and CDR2 as SNEGSKA (reference sequence). The CDR3 runs 9 residues. Trimming left V 1 base short and J 10 bases short, with 4 bases between. The CDR3, as DNA: TGCAGTGCTAGAGTAGGAGCTTTCTTT. This encodes CSARVGAFF.

This clonotype was observed at least ten times. The rearrangement uses TRBV12-3 or TRBV12-4 and TRBJ2-1; 7 bases align to TRBD1. V was pared by 6 bases and J by 6 bases, with 14 bases of the junction left unmatched. The CDR3 is 16 amino acids. The CDR3 loop reads CASSFNRQGRSNEQFF. The CDR3 DNA follows: TGTGCCAGCAGCTTCAACCGACAGGGAAGGTCCAATGAGCAGTTCTTC.

This clonotype was detected ten times or more. The gene calls are TRBV5-1 and TRBJ2-3, with TRBD1 matching 7 bases. The CDR3 is 14 amino acids. Looked up from germline, CDR1 is SGHRS and CDR2 is YFSETQ. Trimming cost V 4 bases and J 2 bases; bases outside gene matches: 4. The CDR3 is CASSPGQHTDTQYF. In DNA, the CDR3 is TGCGCCAGCAGCCCGGGACAGCACACAGATACGCAGTATTTT. The entire variable domain, with the rest obtained from reference TRBV5-1 and TRBJ2-3, is as follows: KAGVTQTPRYLIKTRGQQVTLSCSPISGHRSVSWYQQTPGQGLQFLFEYFSETQRNKGNFPGRFSGRQFSNSRSEMNVSTLELGDSALYLCASSPGQHTDTQYFGPGTRLTVL.

This clonotype was found many times. The V gene is TRBV6-1, the J gene TRBJ2-1; D not resolved. Germline V lookup: CDR1 MNHNS, CDR2 SASEGT. This CDR3 region has 15 residues. Trimming took 2 bases from V and 2 from J, leaving 10 bases between them. The CDR3 loop reads CASSEYPSTYNEQFF. DNA of the CDR3: TGTGCCAGCAGTGAATATCCGAGTACCTACAATGAGCAGTTCTTC.

This clonotype was counted at least ten times. The chain employs TRBV29-1 and TRBJ2-7; perhaps TRBD1 as D (7 bases). Trimming left V 1 base short and J 2 bases short, with 24 bases between. Per germline, CDR1 SQVTM and CDR2 ANQGSEA. The CDR3 runs 18 residues. The CDR3: CSVEGRDSLILPTYEQYV. The CDR3 region has the DNA TGCAGCGTTGAAGGGCGGGACAGCCTAATTCTTCCCACCTACGAGCAGTACGTC.

Many counts were recorded for this clonotype. The chain uses TRBV27 and TRBJ2-7, with D perhaps TRBD1 (6 bases). Germline CDR1 and CDR2: MNHEY and SMNVEV (reference sequence). The CDR3 has 14 residues. V was shortened by 5 bases and J by 5 bases, with 16 bases between the two germline ends. This CDR3 is CASSRTATFDEQYF. The CDR3 nucleotides are TGTGCCAGCAGTAGGACAGCGACTTTTGACGAGCAGTACTTC.